These 19 T cell receptor beta chains were sequenced from one sample in a study of response to subunit inactivated influenza vaccine. Via MiXCR, TCRdb re-called the RT-PCR reads, giving one row per CDR3 protein. The sample consists of more than 150,000 distinct CDR3 sequences, 7.5% to 10% of them appearing once. The sample was non-naive T cells sorted from PBMCs, taken on the day of vaccination. The source of these receptors is a man aged 45 to 65 who received an inactivated influenza vaccine.

This clonotype was counted between two and nine times. The V call is TRBV6-2 or TRBV6-3, the J call TRBJ2-1; D unresolved. From germline, CDR1 is MNHEY and CDR2 SVGEGT. This CDR3 is built from 13 residues. Trimming removed 8 bases from V and 0 bases from J, with 8 bases in between. The chain's CDR3 is CASLKSSYNEQFF. CDR3 bases: TGTGCCAGCTTAAAGAGCTCCTACAATGAGCAGTTCTTC.

This clonotype was observed a few times. The rearrangement links TRBV20-1 to TRBJ1-5; D might be TRBD1 (6 bases). This CDR3 is 16 amino acids long. The germline V gene has CDR1 DFQATT and CDR2 SNEGSKA (reference sequence). V lost 0 bases and J lost 7, with 19 bases in between. The CDR3 DNA sequence: TGCAGTGCTAGAGATCTGAGTAGGGGGGTCAAGCAGCCCCAGCATTTT. It translates to CSARDLSRGVKQPQHF.

This clonotype has ten or more counts. This rearrangement joins TRBV7-2 to TRBJ2-7; 7 bases are shared with TRBD1. CDR1 and CDR2 (germline): SGHTA, FQGNSA. This CDR3 is built from 14 residues. Germline trimming cut 2 bases from V and 6 bases from J; bases unmatched to any gene: 7. The CDR3, as DNA: TGTGCCAGCAGCTTAAAAGGGGGCTTATCCGAGCAGTACTTC. It is translated as CASSLKGGLSEQYF.

V gene TRBV7-9 combines with J gene TRBJ1-4; D possibly corresponds to TRBD1 (5 bases). The germline gives CDR1 SEHNR, CDR2 FQNEAQ (reference sequence). The CDR3 covers 14 residues. V lost 7 bases and J lost 2, with 11 bases in between. In DNA form, the CDR3 reads TGTGCCAGCACCAGGGCCGGGACTAATGAAAAACTGTTTTTT. Its protein product is CASTRAGTNEKLFF.

A few counts support this clonotype. The genes are TRBV28 and TRBJ1-1; D not resolved. The germline V and J ends were trimmed by 10 bases and 1 base, with 16 bases remaining between them. This CDR3 comprises 14 residues. CDR1 and CDR2 from the germline V gene are MDHEN and SYDVKM. This CDR3 is CATLPGFGNTEAFF. CDR3 coding DNA: TGTGCCACCCTTCCGGGGTTCGGGAACACTGAAGCTTTCTTT. Complete variable domain (other parts from reference TRBV28 and TRBJ1-1): DVKVTQSSRYLVKRTGEKVFLECVQDMDHENMFWYRQDPGLGLRLIYFSYDVKMKEKGDIPEGYSVSREKKERFSLILESASTNQTSMYLCATLPGFGNTEAFFGQGTRLTVV.

The chain is built from TRBV20-1 and TRBJ1-1; TRBD1 might be the D (6 bases). The CDR3 is 14 amino acids. Trimming removed 0 bases at V and 5 bases at J, with 13 bases between. Germline assignment: CDR1 DFQATT and CDR2 SNEGSKA (reference sequence). The CDR3 region is CSARDHRDRTEAFF. The CDR3 DNA reads as TGCAGTGCTAGAGATCACAGGGATCGGACTGAAGCTTTCTTT.

The chain couples TRBV3-1 to TRBJ1-1; possible D gene TRBD1, 6 bases. V was pared by 5 bases and J by 5 bases, with 12 bases between. CDR1 is LGHDT, CDR2 YNNKEL, per germline (reference sequence). The CDR3 is made up of 13 amino acids. The CDR3 bases are TGTGCCAGCAGCTCCATACAGGGAACTGAAGCTTTCTTT. Translating it yields CASSSIQGTEAFF.

V gene TRBV30 combines with J gene TRBJ1-3; D gene uncertain. This CDR3 has 12 residues. The V gene's germline CDR1 is GTSNPN and CDR2 SVGIG (reference sequence). The CDR3 is CTLRLSGNTIYF. DNA of the CDR3: TGTACCCTCAGGCTCTCTGGAAACACCATATATTTT. The full variable domain, rest sourced from reference TRBV30 and TRBJ1-3, is SQTIHQWPATLVQPVGSPLSLECTVEGTSNPNLYWYRQAAGRGLQLLFYSVGIGQISSEVPQNLSASRPQDRQFILSSKKLLLSDSGFYLCTLRLSGNTIYFGEGSWLTVV.

The genes are TRBV10-3 and TRBJ2-7, with D possibly TRBD2 on 7 matching bases. The CDR3 has 13 residues. Germline V gene sequence: CDR1 ENHRY, CDR2 SYGVKD. Trimming took 7 bases from V and 1 from J, leaving 11 bases between them. DNA of the CDR3: TGTGCCATCATGGGGGGGACATCCTACGAGCAGTACTTC. It is translated as CAIMGGTSYEQYF.

This clonotype has a handful of counts. This chain joins TRBV6-1 and TRBJ2-1, with 7 nucleotides matching TRBD1. Germline CDR1 and CDR2: MNHNS and SASEGT. V was clipped by 5 bases and J by 4 bases; unmatched bases: 5. The CDR3 totals 14 residues. In nucleotides, the CDR3 is TGTGCCAGCAGTAAACAGGACAGGTACAATGAGCAGTTCTTC. This codes for CASSKQDRYNEQFF.

The V and J genes are TRBV7-7 and TRBJ2-1, with D perhaps matching TRBD2 (5 bases). V was clipped by 0 bases and J by 8 bases, with 11 bases between them. The length of the CDR3 is 14 residues. Looked up from germline, CDR1 is SSHAT and CDR2 is FNYEAQ (reference sequence). The CDR3 region has the DNA TGTGCCAGCAGCTTAGCGGGAGTCTTGGATGAGCAGTTCTTC. Translation gives CASSLAGVLDEQFF.

This clonotype was seen at least ten times. The rearrangement joins TRBV2 to TRBJ1-2; possible D gene TRBD1, 6 bases. Germline-derived CDR1 and CDR2 are SNHLY and FYNNEI. The V end was cut by 4 bases, the J end by 2 bases, with 17 bases between. The CDR3 is 16 residues long. The CDR3 DNA reads as TGTGCCAGCAGTGTCCCCGCCACCAGGGGCAACTATGGCTACACCTTC. Protein product: CASSVPATRGNYGYTF.

The table lists this clonotype with a few counts. The CDR3 DNA is TGTGCCAACCAACCCCCGGCGGGTCAGCCCCAGCATTTT. Translated: CANQPPAGQPQHF. V is TRBV6-1 and J is TRBJ1-5; no firm D call. Germline CDR1 MNHNS, CDR2 SASEGT. Between the trimmed V and J ends, which lost 10 bases and 6 bases, there was a span of 16 bases. This CDR3 has 13 amino acids.

In this sample, this clonotype turned up a few times. This chain joins TRBV29-1 and TRBJ2-7; 9 positions match TRBD1. The CDR3 consists of 14 residues. Germline assignment: CDR1 SQVTM and CDR2 ANQGSEA. V lost 7 bases and J lost 4; bases outside the gene matches: 11. The CDR3 DNA reads as TGCAGCGCCGCTAAGGACAGGGGACCTTACGAGCAGTACTTC. Its translation is CSAAKDRGPYEQYF.

This clonotype has at least ten counts. The chain employs TRBV7-9 and TRBJ2-7; D remains unclear. V was shortened by 7 bases and J by 5 bases, with 18 bases between the two germline ends. CDR3 length: 14 residues. Germline V gene lookup returns CDR1 SEHNR and CDR2 FQNEAQ (reference sequence). The CDR3 sequence: CASNPDGRWHEQYF. CDR3 in DNA: TGTGCCAGCAACCCGGACGGACGATGGCACGAGCAGTACTTC.

At least ten counts were recorded for this clonotype. The chain couples TRBV12-3 or TRBV12-4 to TRBJ1-5, with 7 bases identical to TRBD1. Unmatched junction bases numbered 5, after V lost 6 bases and J lost 6 bases. This CDR3 comprises 13 residues. CDR3 in amino acids: CASSDRASQPQHF. DNA of the CDR3: TGTGCCAGCAGCGACAGGGCCAGTCAGCCCCAGCATTTT.

This clonotype has more than one count but fewer than ten. This rearrangement joins TRBV5-6 to TRBJ2-7; D perhaps matches TRBD1 (6 bases). In germline, CDR1 is SGHDT, CDR2 YYEEEE. V lost 0 bases and J lost 3, with 10 bases in between. The CDR3 is 14 amino acids. CDR3 DNA sequence: TGTGCCAGCAGCTTGGGGGCCAGGGGCTACGAGCAGTACTTC. Its protein is CASSLGARGYEQYF. Filled out from reference TRBV5-6 and TRBJ2-7, the complete variable domain reads DAGVTQSPTHLIKTRGQQVTLRCSPKSGHDTVSWYQQALGQGPQFIFQYYEEEERQRGNFPDRFSGHQFPNYSSELNVNALLLGDSALYLCASSLGARGYEQYFGPGTRLTVT.

The sample holds a few counts of this clonotype. The gene calls are TRBV3-1 and TRBJ2-2; D gene unclear. CDR3 length: 12 amino acids. Deletions cut 3 bases from V and 6 bases from J, with 5 bases between. Germline assignment: CDR1 LGHDT and CDR2 YNNKEL (reference sequence). The CDR3 region is CASSQRPGELFF. In DNA form, the CDR3 reads TGTGCCAGCAGCCAGAGGCCCGGGGAGCTGTTTTTT.

This clonotype showed up many times. The chain employs TRBV4-2 and TRBJ1-3; D remains unclear. Germline loops: CDR1 LGHNA, CDR2 YNFKEQ. There are 16 residues in the CDR3. V was shortened by 2 bases and J by 0 bases, with 11 bases between the two germline ends. The CDR3 here is CASSQSLSDSGNTIYF. The CDR3, as DNA: TGTGCCAGCAGCCAAAGTCTCAGCGACTCTGGAAACACCATATATTTT.